The rows below give T cell receptor beta chains drawn from one sample of a study of blood T cell repertoires in COVID-19. Method: immunoSEQ multiplex PCR; TCRdb's copy keeps in-frame clones and lacks some. Of under 75,000 clones detected, roughly 73% appear once; the ten largest clones hold roughly 6.3%. Sequenced: peripheral blood. These receptors were obtained from a woman aged 55-70 years with acute or convalescent COVID-19. Both conserved end residues are part of each CDR3. A D gene is named only where the DNA matches it firmly. Size is stated for part of the rows, as once, few or many counts, or as a class when the clone is expanded.

CASSQMAGARGPNEQFF	TGTGCCAGCAGCCAAATGGCGGGGGCGCGAGGTCCCAATGAGCAGTTCTTC	.	.	TRBJ2-1	TRBV7-6
CASSSEVGTEAFF	TGCGCCAGCAGCTCGGAGGTCGGCACTGAAGCTTTCTTT	.	once	TRBJ1-1	TRBV5-1
CASSDLQGAGLEAFF	TGTGCCAGCAGTGATTTACAGGGGGCTGGGCTGGAAGCTTTCTTT	TRBD1	.	TRBJ1-1	TRBV6-1
CASGGGGTYEQYF	TGTGCTAGTGGCGGGGGGGGCACCTACGAGCAGTACTTC	TRBD2	.	TRBJ2-7	TRBV12-5
CASSPLVGDYSPLHF	TGCGCCAGCAGTCCGCTGGTAGGGGATTATTCACCCCTCCACTTT	.	.	TRBJ1-6	TRBV23-1
CASSFTLGNTIYF	TGTGCCAGCAGTTTTACTTTGGGAAACACCATATATTTT	.	.	TRBJ1-3	TRBV27
CASSLASGGADTQYF	TGTGCCAGCAGCTTAGCCTCGGGAGGGGCAGATACGCAGTATTTT	TRBD2	.	TRBJ2-3	TRBV7-9
CASSFERGVTTDTQYF	TGCGCCAGCAGCTTCGAGCGGGGGGTAACGACAGATACGCAGTATTTT	TRBD2	.	TRBJ2-3	TRBV5-1
CASSASGGGVETQYF	TGTGCCAGCAGCGCCTCAGGTGGGGGGGTTGAGACCCAGTACTTC	TRBD2	.	TRBJ2-5	TRBV9
CASSLTLSYEQYF	TGTGCCAGCAGCTTAACTCTCTCCTACGAGCAGTACTTC	.	.	TRBJ2-7	TRBV5-6
CASSIVGGATDTQYF	TGTGCCAGTAGTATTGTAGGGGGGGCAACAGATACGCAGTATTTT	.	.	TRBJ2-3	TRBV19